This TCR beta chain was identified in a study of T cell changes during pregnancy in multiple sclerosis. This CDR3 contains 15 residues. Germline V gives CDR1 SGDLS, CDR2 YYNGEE. The V segment lost 3 bases and the J segment 1 base; nucleotides outside the gene matches: 3. TCRdb's table, derived via immunoSEQ multiplex PCR, lists solely in-frame clones and lacks some. The top ten clones hold 0.55% to 0.75% of a sample with roughly 46,000 clones, 80% to 85% of them seen once. Material: CD4+ T cells from peripheral blood mononuclear cells, obtained before pregnancy. The chain recombines TRBV9 with TRBJ2-3, with 9 bases that match TRBD2. This TCR was sampled from a female donor with multiple sclerosis, enrolled in a pregnancy study. The CDR3, as DNA: TGTGCCAGCAGCGCCCGACTAGCGGGCACAGATACGCAGTATTTT. Translation gives CASSARLAGTDTQYF.